This paragraph covers one T cell receptor (beta chain) sequence. These data come from a study of blood T cell repertoires in COVID-19. Study context: Acute and convalescent COVID-19 specimens originated in the United States, Italy and Spain. PBMCs, B-cell-depleted T cells, or T cells were the source of the cDNA or gDNA that made up the material.

CDR3 length: 14 residues. The V and J ends lost 0 bases and 1 base respectively, with 7 bases between them. The germline gives CDR1 SGHKS, CDR2 YYEKEE (reference sequence). Source study methods: Counts of nucleated cells, estimated from reference gene primer amplification, were obtained. Assay: immunoSEQ multiplex PCR; the TCRdb copy retains only in-frame clones and omits some. The DNA gave D and trimming, while V, J and clone size come from that table. The repertoire has roughly 290,000 clones, 89% of them found once; the top ten carry around 13%. The clonotype was recovered from a woman in her fifties or sixties with acute or convalescent COVID-19. The V and J genes are TRBV5-5 and TRBJ1-2, with D unresolved. The sequenced sample was peripheral blood. The CDR3: CASSLGPNNYGYTF. CDR3 sequence (DNA): TGTGCCAGCAGCTTGGGGCCGAATAACTATGGCTACACCTTC.